This T cell receptor (beta chain) emerged from a study of blood T cell repertoires in COVID-19. Study-wide context: The origin of the acute and convalescent COVID-19 samples was the United States, Italy and Spain. In each case, the material was cDNA or gDNA derived from T cells, B-cell-depleted T cells, or PBMCs.

In the original workflow: Amplification from reference gene primers served as the basis for estimated nucleated cell counts. Method: immunoSEQ multiplex PCR; TCRdb's copy keeps in-frame clones and lacks some. V and J calls plus clone size are reproduced from that table; the DNA served to infer D and trimming. The data hold about 97,000 clones, with more than 70% observed a single time. With 2 bases clipped from V and 2 bases from J, the junction kept 3 bases outside the gene matches. This CDR3 region has 15 residues. Germline values: CDR1 ENHRY, CDR2 SYGVKD. V is TRBV10-3 and J is TRBJ2-1; 7 positions agree with TRBD2. The TCR originated in a human donor in a cohort sampled during active COVID-19. The specimen was peripheral blood. CDR3 in DNA: TGTGCCATCAGTGAGCGGGGGGAGCCCTACAATGAGCAGTTCTTC. Translated: CAISERGEPYNEQFF.